Listed here are 26 T cell receptor beta chains from one sample, sequenced in a study of blood T cell repertoires in COVID-19. Clones were sequenced by immunoSEQ multiplex PCR, and TCRdb holds only the in-frame ones, with some missing. The table shows 150,000 to 200,000 clones, with roughly 81% occurring only once. The sample was peripheral blood. The source of these receptors is a woman aged 80 or older with COVID-19, enrolled during active disease.

The CDR3 DNA is TGTGCCTGGAGTCCTTACCTAACAGGGGGCGCGTCCGGGGAGCTGTTTTTT. Translation: CAWSPYLTGGASGELFF. This chain uses TRBV30 with TRBJ2-2; 9 bases are a match to TRBD1. V shed 2 bases, J shed 6 bases, and the junction held 13 bases outside the gene matches. There are 17 residues in the CDR3. Germline loops: CDR1 GTSNPN, CDR2 SVGIG (reference sequence).

The chain combines TRBV5-8 with TRBJ2-1; D unclear. The germline V gene encodes CDR1 SGHTS and CDR2 YDEGEE. This CDR3 comprises 15 residues. The V and J ends lost 0 bases and 2 bases respectively, with 9 bases between them. In nucleotides, the CDR3 is TGTGCCAGCAGCTTGGTGTTTGGGCCCTACAATGAGCAGTTCTTC. The encoded protein is CASSLVFGPYNEQFF.

This chain uses TRBV19 with TRBJ1-1; 10 positions match TRBD1. The CDR3 loop spans 17 amino acids. CDR1 and CDR2 (germline): LNHDA, SQIVND (reference sequence). V was clipped by 2 bases and J by 2 bases; unmatched bases: 8. CDR3 loop: CASSIRPGQGPNTEAFF. CDR3 nucleotide sequence: TGTGCCAGTAGTATAAGACCGGGACAGGGGCCAAACACTGAAGCTTTCTTT.

The chain carries TRBV29-1 and TRBJ2-1, with 13 bases identical to TRBD2. Looked up from germline, CDR1 is SQVTM and CDR2 is ANQGSEA. This CDR3 spans 16 amino acids. V was pared by 4 bases and J by 7 bases, with 10 bases of the junction left unmatched. CDR3 protein: CSVVGVLAGGKNEQFF. The CDR3 DNA sequence: TGCAGCGTTGTAGGGGTACTAGCGGGAGGGAAGAATGAGCAGTTCTTC.

This sequence joins TRBV6-1 and TRBJ2-3; 7 bases map to TRBD1. J was trimmed by 10 bases and V by 2 bases; bases with no gene match: 3. This CDR3 contains 12 residues. From germline, CDR1 is MNHNS and CDR2 SASEGT. Written as DNA, the CDR3 is TGTGCCAGCAGTGAATGGGACAGTCCGCAGTATTTT. Translated: CASSEWDSPQYF.

The chain joins TRBV7-3 to TRBJ2-3, with 8 bases that match TRBD1. After removal of 3 bases from V and 1 base from J, the junction contained 6 bases not matched to a gene. The length of the CDR3 is 16 residues. Per the germline V gene, CDR1 is SGHTA and CDR2 is FQGTGA. For the CDR3, the DNA is TGTGCCAGCAGCTTCCAGGGGGCTCAGGGCACAGATACGCAGTATTTT. This codes for CASSFQGAQGTDTQYF.

The J gene is TRBJ1-2, the V gene TRBV4-3; 8 nucleotides line up with TRBD1. The germline V gene has CDR1 LGHNA and CDR2 YSLEER. Losses at the gene ends were 5 bases for V and 7 bases for J; bases not matched to a gene: 3. The CDR3 loop spans 12 amino acids. This CDR3 reads CASSYTGGGYTF. CDR3 DNA sequence: TGCGCCAGCAGCTATACAGGGGGTGGCTACACCTTC.

This clone was seen a handful of times. One end of the junction is discordant with germline, which a read error may explain. This chain uses TRBV7-2 with TRBJ2-3; 9 bases line up with TRBD2. The CDR3 is 16 amino acids. Germline V gives CDR1 SGHTA, CDR2 FQGNSA. CDR3 protein: CASSVAGAGLADTQYF. The CDR3 DNA sequence: TGTGCCAGCAGCGTAGCGGGAGCGGGGCTAGCAGATACGCAGTATTTT.

In its sample, this clone was seen many times. The chain carries TRBV19 and TRBJ2-7, with D possibly TRBD2 on 5 matching bases. This CDR3 spans 13 amino acids. V was pared by 5 bases and J by 2 bases, with 10 bases between. Germline V gene data show CDR1 as LNHDA and CDR2 as SQIVND (reference sequence). DNA of the CDR3: TGTGCCAGTAGTTACGGGGTTGCCTACGAGCAGTACTTC. Amino acids: CASSYGVAYEQYF.

The chain combines TRBV18 with TRBJ2-3; 7 nucleotides match TRBD1. The junction had 1 base not matched to a gene; V was cut back by 0 bases and J by 4 bases. CDR3 length: 14 amino acids. Germline V gives CDR1 KGHSH, CDR2 LQKENI. CDR3 sequence reads: CASSPPGQPDTQYF. The CDR3 nucleotides read TGTGCCAGCTCACCACCGGGACAGCCAGATACGCAGTATTTT.

The chain employs TRBV7-6 and TRBJ2-7, with TRBD2 matching over 12 bases. CDR1 and CDR2 from the germline V gene are SGHVS and FNYEAQ. There are 16 residues in the CDR3. Trimming removed 1 base from V and 7 bases from J; junction bases left unmatched: 8. This CDR3 reads CASSLGRTSGIAEQYF. DNA for the CDR3: TGTGCCAGCAGCTTAGGCCGGACTAGCGGGATAGCGGAGCAGTACTTC.

The chain carries TRBV11-2 and TRBJ2-1, with a weak D call TRBD1 (5 bases). V was pared by 10 bases and J by 2 bases, with 12 bases between. The CDR3 has 13 residues. Germline V CDR1 and CDR2: SGHAT, FQNNGV. The CDR3 sequence: CATTRGTYNEQFF. The CDR3 bases are TGTGCCACGACAAGGGGTACCTACAATGAGCAGTTCTTC.

CDR3 coding DNA: TGTGCCAGCAGCTTGGCCCGTTCCTACGGGGGCTACACCTTC. Protein sequence: CASSLARSYGGYTF. The chain is built from TRBV5-4 and TRBJ1-2, with D unresolved. Germline V lookup: CDR1 SGHNT, CDR2 YYREEE (reference sequence). The CDR3 is 14 amino acids. V lost 0 bases and J 8 bases, leaving 14 bases between the germline ends.

This clone is a singleton in its sample. The chain couples TRBV9 to TRBJ1-1, with D maybe TRBD1 (6 bases). The V end lost 4 bases, the J end lost 2 bases, and 21 bases lay between the germline ends. Germline V gene sequence: CDR1 SGDLS, CDR2 YYNGEE. This CDR3 spans 17 amino acids. DNA for the CDR3: TGTGCCAGCAGCCCGAGAAGGACAGCCACCTTTAACACTGAAGCTTTCTTT. The encoded protein is CASSPRRTATFNTEAFF. Full variable domain (outside the CDR3, taken from reference TRBV9 and TRBJ1-1): DSGVTQTPKHLITATGQRVTLRCSPRSGDLSVYWYQQSLDQGLQFLIQYYNGEERAKGNILERFSAQQFPDLHSELNLSSLELGDSALYFCASSPRRTATFNTEAFFGQGTRLTVV.

The CDR3 region has the DNA TGTGCCAGCAGTTACCAGGGAGGAGAATCCTACAATGAGCAGTTCTTC. It codes for CASSYQGGESYNEQFF. V is TRBV11-3 and J is TRBJ2-1; D might be TRBD2 (6 bases). This CDR3 comprises 16 residues. Germline V lookup: CDR1 SGHNT, CDR2 YENEEA. The ends were cut back, 6 bases at V and 1 base at J, with 16 bases in the middle.

The rearrangement links TRBV21-1 to TRBJ1-1. TRBV21-1 counts as a pseudogene. The CDR3 length is 17 residues. CDR3 sequence (DNA): TGTGCCAGCAGCAAACCCCTTAAGGCAGGAGGAAACACTGAAGCTTTCTTT. Translation gives CASSKPLKAGGNTEAFF.

The chain is built from TRBV7-8 and TRBJ2-7; 7 bases match TRBD2. Germline loops: CDR1 SGHVS, CDR2 FQNEAQ. The CDR3 has 14 residues. The V gene end was trimmed by 5 bases and the J gene end by 7 bases; junction bases not matched to a gene: 11. As DNA, the CDR3 is TGTGCCAGCAGCCCTGGACTAGTACACTCAGAGCAGTACTTC. It codes for CASSPGLVHSEQYF.

DNA of the CDR3: TGTGCCAGCAGTCATCGTAGCGTCACAGATACGCAGTATTTT. Translated: CASSHRSVTDTQYF. The gene calls are TRBV6-5 and TRBJ2-3, with a tentative D call TRBD2 (5 bases). The germline V gene encodes CDR1 MNHEY and CDR2 SVGAGI. There are 14 residues in the CDR3. Trimming left V 5 bases short and J 2 bases short, with 11 bases between.

The V and J genes are TRBV18 and TRBJ2-1; D unclear. Germline CDR1 KGHSH, CDR2 LQKENI. V was clipped by 2 bases and J by 6 bases, with 8 bases between them. This CDR3 contains 13 residues. The chain's CDR3 is CASSPLQTNEQFF. CDR3 nucleotide sequence: TGTGCCAGCTCACCATTACAAACCAATGAGCAGTTCTTC.

The DNA of the CDR3 is TGTGCCAGCAGCGGATCGTGGAGTGGTACGCAGTATTTT. Protein sequence: CASSGSWSGTQYF. The J gene is TRBJ2-3, the V gene TRBV9; D gene ambiguous. Germline CDR1 SGDLS, CDR2 YYNGEE. The ends were cut back, 3 bases at V and 8 bases at J, with 13 bases in the middle. The CDR3 extends over 13 amino acids.

This clone came up a few times. The rearrangement joins TRBV24-1 to TRBJ2-5, with D possibly being TRBD2 (5 bases). V shed 4 bases and J shed 4 bases, with 9 bases lying between them. Germline loops: CDR1 KGHDR, CDR2 SFDVKD. The CDR3 totals 13 residues. CDR3 loop: CATSELGRETQYF. The CDR3 nucleotides are TGTGCCACCAGTGAACTAGGGCGAGAGACCCAGTACTTC.

This chain connects TRBV7-2 to TRBJ1-1; D not resolved. Germline CDR1 is SGHTA and CDR2 is FQGNSA. With 3 bases removed from V and 0 bases from J, the gap between germline ends came to 8 bases. The CDR3 has 14 residues. CDR3: CASSFQALNTEAFF. The CDR3 DNA reads TGTGCCAGCAGCTTTCAGGCCTTGAACACTGAAGCTTTCTTT.

This clone was found once. The V and J genes are TRBV9 and TRBJ1-2; 10 bases agree with TRBD1. The V and J ends lost 4 bases and 5 bases, in that order; junction bases with no gene match: 5. The germline V gene has CDR1 SGDLS and CDR2 YYNGEE. The CDR3 totals 14 residues. The CDR3 is CASSPGQGNYGYTF. DNA for the CDR3: TGTGCCAGCAGCCCGGGACAGGGGAATTATGGCTACACCTTC. Variable domain in full (rest from reference TRBV9 and TRBJ1-2): DSGVTQTPKHLITATGQRVTLRCSPRSGDLSVYWYQQSLDQGLQFLIQYYNGEERAKGNILERFSAQQFPDLHSELNLSSLELGDSALYFCASSPGQGNYGYTFGSGTRLTVV.

This clone has more than one count but fewer than ten. V and J are TRBV19 and TRBJ1-1; weak D call: TRBD1 (5 bases). Trimming took off 3 bases at V and 4 bases at J, with 12 bases between the two ends. This CDR3 is built from 14 residues. Per the germline V gene, CDR1 is LNHDA and CDR2 is SQIVND (reference sequence). CDR3 loop: CASSIQGLGTEAFF. In nucleotides, the CDR3 is TGTGCCAGTAGTATTCAGGGTCTAGGCACTGAAGCTTTCTTT.

J is TRBJ1-2 and V is TRBV4-3; D remains unclear. The V end was cut by 0 bases, the J end by 6 bases, with 14 bases between. Germline V lookup: CDR1 LGHNA, CDR2 YSLEER. This CDR3 is 15 amino acids long. The CDR3 coding sequence is TGCGCCAGCAGCCAAGACTGGACTGCCTTTGATGGCTACACCTTC. Translating gives CASSQDWTAFDGYTF.

This chain links TRBV27 with TRBJ2-3; possibly TRBD2 for D (6 bases). The CDR3 loop spans 15 amino acids. Germline V gives CDR1 MNHEY, CDR2 SMNVEV (reference sequence). Trimming took off 3 bases at V and 4 bases at J, with 14 bases between the two ends. In DNA, the CDR3 is TGTGCCAGCAGTTTGTCGACTAGTGGGGCAGATACGCAGTATTTT. This sequence encodes CASSLSTSGADTQYF.